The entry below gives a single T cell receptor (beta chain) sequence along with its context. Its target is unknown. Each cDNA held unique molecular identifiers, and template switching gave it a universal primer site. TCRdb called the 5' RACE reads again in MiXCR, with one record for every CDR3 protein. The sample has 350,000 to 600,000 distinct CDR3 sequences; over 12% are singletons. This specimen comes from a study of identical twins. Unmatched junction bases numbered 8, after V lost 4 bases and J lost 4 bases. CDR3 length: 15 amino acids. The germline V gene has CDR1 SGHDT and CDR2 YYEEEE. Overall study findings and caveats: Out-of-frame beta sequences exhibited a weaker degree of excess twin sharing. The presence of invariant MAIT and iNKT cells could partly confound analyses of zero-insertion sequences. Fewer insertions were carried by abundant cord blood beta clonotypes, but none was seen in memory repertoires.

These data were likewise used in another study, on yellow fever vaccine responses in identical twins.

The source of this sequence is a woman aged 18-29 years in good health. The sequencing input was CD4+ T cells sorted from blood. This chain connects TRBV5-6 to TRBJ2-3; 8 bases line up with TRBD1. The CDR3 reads CASSPRDRTPDTQYF. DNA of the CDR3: TGTGCCAGCAGCCCCCGGGACAGGACCCCAGATACGCAGTATTTT.